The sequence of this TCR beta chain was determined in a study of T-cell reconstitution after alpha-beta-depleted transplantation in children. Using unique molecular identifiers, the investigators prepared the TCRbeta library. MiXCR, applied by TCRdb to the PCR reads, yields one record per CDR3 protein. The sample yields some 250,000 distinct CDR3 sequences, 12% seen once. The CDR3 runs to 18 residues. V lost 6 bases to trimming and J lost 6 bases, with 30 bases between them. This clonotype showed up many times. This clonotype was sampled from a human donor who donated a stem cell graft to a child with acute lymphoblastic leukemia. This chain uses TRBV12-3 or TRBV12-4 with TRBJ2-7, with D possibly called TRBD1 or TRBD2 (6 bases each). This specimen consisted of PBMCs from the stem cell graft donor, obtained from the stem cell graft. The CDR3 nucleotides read TGTGCCAGCAGCCGGGGGCTAGCGCCAGCCAAATTCTCTCGCGAGCAGTACTTC. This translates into CASSRGLAPAKFSREQYF.